This TCR beta chain was recorded in a study of blood T cell repertoires in COVID-19. Overall study: Donors in the United States, Italy and Spain gave samples during acute or convalescent COVID-19. Nucleic acid was either cDNA or gDNA, and it came from T cells, B-cell-depleted T cells, or PBMCs.

Per germline, CDR1 SGHVS and CDR2 FQNEAQ. There are 13 residues in the CDR3. V was trimmed by 1 base and J by 5 bases, leaving 6 bases between them. Authors' analysis steps: Amplification of reference gene primers was used by the study to estimate nucleated cell counts. Sequencing was performed with immunoSEQ multiplex PCR; in TCRdb, only in-frame clones are kept and a portion is missing. The D gene and trimming were derived from the DNA, and the V and J assignments and clone size from that table. Among fewer than 200,000 clones listed, 88% were seen once. Input material: peripheral blood. The V and J genes are TRBV7-8 and TRBJ2-1, with D perhaps matching TRBD1 (5 bases). The clonotype was recovered from a man aged 55-75 years with acute or convalescent COVID-19. For the CDR3, the DNA is TGTGCCAGCAGCTTAGTACAGGACAATGAGCAGTTCTTC. This translates into CASSLVQDNEQFF.